This TCR beta chain came from a study of blood T cell repertoires in COVID-19. Study at large: Sites in the United States, Italy and Spain provided acute and convalescent COVID-19 samples.

The germline gives CDR1 MGHRA, CDR2 YSYEKL. Germline trimming cut 0 bases from V and 2 bases from J; bases unmatched to any gene: 12. The CDR3 has 19 residues. In its sample, this clone ranks as medium-sized. Study members were between roughly 18 and 90 years old and lived in 24 US regions. This table comes from immunoSEQ multiplex PCR, and its TCRdb copy is limited to in-frame clones, with some not included. The profile shows 62,000 or so clones, roughly 80% of them singletons. Sequencing used PBMCs or T cells enriched from blood (not recorded which). The chain couples TRBV4-1 to TRBJ1-3; 8 bases map to TRBD1. This receptor was identified in a woman between 40 and 55 years old with acute COVID-19. The CDR3 nucleotides are TGCGCCAGCAGCCAAGAACACCTGGGGCGGACAGGGCCTGGAAACACCATATATTTT. It specifies CASSQEHLGRTGPGNTIYF.